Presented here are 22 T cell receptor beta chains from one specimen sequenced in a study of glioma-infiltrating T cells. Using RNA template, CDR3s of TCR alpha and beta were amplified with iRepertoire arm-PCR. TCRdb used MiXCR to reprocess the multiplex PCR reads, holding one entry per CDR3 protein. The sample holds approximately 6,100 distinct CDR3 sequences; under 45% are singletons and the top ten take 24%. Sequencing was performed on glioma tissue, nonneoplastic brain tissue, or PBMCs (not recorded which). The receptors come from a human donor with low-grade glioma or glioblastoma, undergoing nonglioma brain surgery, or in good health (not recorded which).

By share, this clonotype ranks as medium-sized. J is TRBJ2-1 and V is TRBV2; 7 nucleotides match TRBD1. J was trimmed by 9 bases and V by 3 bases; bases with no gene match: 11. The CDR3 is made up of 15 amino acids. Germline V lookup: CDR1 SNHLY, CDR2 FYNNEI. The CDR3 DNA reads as TGTGCCAGCAGTGAGTCAGGGGGTGTGTTGCGTGAGCAGTTCTTC. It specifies CASSESGGVLREQFF.

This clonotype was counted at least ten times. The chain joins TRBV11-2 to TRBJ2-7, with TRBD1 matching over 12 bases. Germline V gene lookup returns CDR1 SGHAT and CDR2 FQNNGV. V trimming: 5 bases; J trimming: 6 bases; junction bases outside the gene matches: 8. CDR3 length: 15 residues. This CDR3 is CASSVPGQGAPEQYF. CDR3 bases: TGTGCCAGCAGCGTCCCGGGACAGGGGGCCCCCGAGCAGTACTTC.

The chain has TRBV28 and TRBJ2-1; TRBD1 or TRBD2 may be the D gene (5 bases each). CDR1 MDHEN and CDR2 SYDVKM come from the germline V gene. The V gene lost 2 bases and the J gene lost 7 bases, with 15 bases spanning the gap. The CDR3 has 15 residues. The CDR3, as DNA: TGTGCCAGCAGTTTAGGGCCGGGACGTGGAAATGAGCAGTTCTTC. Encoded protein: CASSLGPGRGNEQFF.

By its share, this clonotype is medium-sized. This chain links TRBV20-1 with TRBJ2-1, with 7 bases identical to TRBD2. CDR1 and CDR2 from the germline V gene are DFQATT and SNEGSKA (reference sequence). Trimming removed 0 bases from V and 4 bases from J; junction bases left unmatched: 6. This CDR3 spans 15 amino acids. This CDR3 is CSARDPGGRYNEQFF. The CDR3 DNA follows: TGCAGTGCTAGAGATCCCGGCGGGAGATACAATGAGCAGTTCTTC.

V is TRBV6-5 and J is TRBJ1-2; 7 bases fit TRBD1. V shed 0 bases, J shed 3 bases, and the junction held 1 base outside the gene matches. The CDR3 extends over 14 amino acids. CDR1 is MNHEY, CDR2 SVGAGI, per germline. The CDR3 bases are TGTGCCAGCAGTTACTCGACAGGGTACTATGGCTACACCTTC. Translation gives CASSYSTGYYGYTF.

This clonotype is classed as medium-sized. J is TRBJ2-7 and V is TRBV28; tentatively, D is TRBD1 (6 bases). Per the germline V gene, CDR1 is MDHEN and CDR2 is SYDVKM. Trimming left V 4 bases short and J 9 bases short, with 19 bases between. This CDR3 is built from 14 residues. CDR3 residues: CASSSNTGLWAQYF. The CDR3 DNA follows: TGTGCCAGCAGTTCAAATACAGGGCTCTGGGCGCAGTACTTC.

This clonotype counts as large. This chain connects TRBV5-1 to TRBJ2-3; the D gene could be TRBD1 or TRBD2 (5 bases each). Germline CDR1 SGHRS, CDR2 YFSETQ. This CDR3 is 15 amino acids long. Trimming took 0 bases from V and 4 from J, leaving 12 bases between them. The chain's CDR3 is CASSLVGGVADTQYF. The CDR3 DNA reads TGCGCCAGCAGCTTGGTTGGGGGTGTCGCAGATACGCAGTATTTT.

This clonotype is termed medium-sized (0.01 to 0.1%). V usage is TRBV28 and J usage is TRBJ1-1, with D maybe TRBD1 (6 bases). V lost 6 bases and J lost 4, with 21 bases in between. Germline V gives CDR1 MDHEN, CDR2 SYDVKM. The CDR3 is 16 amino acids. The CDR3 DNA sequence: TGTGCCAGCAGGGTGCTTGAAGACAGGTCTGCCACTGAAGCTTTCTTT. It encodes CASRVLEDRSATEAFF.

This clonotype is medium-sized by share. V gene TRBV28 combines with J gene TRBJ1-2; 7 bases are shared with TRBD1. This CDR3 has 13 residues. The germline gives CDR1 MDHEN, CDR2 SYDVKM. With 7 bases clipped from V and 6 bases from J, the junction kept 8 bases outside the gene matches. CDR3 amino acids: CASNLGTAHGYTF. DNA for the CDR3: TGTGCCAGCAACCTCGGGACAGCCCATGGCTACACCTTC.

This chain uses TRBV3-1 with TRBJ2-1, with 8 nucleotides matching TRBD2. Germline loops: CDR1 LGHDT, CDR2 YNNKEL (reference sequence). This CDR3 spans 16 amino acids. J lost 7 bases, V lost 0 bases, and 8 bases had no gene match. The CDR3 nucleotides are TGTGCCAGCAGCCAAGATCTCGGTAGCGGGGCTAATGAGCAGTTCTTC. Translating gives CASSQDLGSGANEQFF.

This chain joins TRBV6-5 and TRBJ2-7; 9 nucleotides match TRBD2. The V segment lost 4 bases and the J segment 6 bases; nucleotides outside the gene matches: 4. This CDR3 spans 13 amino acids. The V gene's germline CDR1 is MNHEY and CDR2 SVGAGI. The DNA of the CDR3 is TGTGCCAGCAGTTCACCAGCGGGAGGCGAGCAGTACTTC. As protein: CASSSPAGGEQYF.

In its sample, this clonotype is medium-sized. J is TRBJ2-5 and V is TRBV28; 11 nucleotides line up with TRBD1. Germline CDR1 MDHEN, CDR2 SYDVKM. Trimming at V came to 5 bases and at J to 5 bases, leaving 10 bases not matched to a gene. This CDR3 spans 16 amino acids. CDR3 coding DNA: TGTGCCAGCAGTCGCCCCGGGACAGGGGGAAGCGAGACCCAGTACTTC. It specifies CASSRPGTGGSETQYF.

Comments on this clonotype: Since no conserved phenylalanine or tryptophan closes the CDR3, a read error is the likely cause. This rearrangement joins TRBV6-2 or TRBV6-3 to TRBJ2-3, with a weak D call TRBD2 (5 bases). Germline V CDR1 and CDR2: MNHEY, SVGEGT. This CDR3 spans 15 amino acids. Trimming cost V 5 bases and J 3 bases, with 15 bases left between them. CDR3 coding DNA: TGTGCCAGCAGTGCTTCAAGCGGTGGTACAGATACGCAGTATTCT. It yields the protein CASSASSGGTDTQYS.

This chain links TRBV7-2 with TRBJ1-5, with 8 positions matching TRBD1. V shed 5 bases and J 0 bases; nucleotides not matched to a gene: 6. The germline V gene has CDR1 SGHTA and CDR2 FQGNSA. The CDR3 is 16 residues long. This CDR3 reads CASSPRQGFSNQPQHF. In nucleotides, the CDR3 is TGTGCCAGCAGCCCGCGACAGGGGTTTAGCAATCAGCCCCAGCATTTT.

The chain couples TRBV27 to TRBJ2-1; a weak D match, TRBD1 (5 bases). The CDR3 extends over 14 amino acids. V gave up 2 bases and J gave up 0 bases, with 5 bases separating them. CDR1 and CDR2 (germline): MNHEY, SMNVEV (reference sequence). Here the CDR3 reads CASSLQGSYNEQFF. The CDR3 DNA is TGTGCCAGCAGTTTACAGGGCTCCTACAATGAGCAGTTCTTC.

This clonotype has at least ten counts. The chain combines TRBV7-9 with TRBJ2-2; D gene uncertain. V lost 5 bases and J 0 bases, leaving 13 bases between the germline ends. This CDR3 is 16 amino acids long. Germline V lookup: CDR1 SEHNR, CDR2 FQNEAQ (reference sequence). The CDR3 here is CASSQTRPSNTGELFF. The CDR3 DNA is TGTGCCAGCAGCCAGACTCGCCCATCGAACACCGGGGAGCTGTTTTTT.

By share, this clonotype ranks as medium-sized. The DNA for the CDR3 is TGTGCCAGCAGCCAACCGGGACTAGCGGGACACGAGCAGTACTTC. Protein: CASSQPGLAGHEQYF. The chain combines TRBV27 with TRBJ2-7, with 13 positions matching TRBD2. This CDR3 region has 15 residues. CDR1 and CDR2 (germline): MNHEY, SMNVEV (reference sequence). Germline trimming cut 6 bases from V and 5 bases from J; bases unmatched to any gene: 7.

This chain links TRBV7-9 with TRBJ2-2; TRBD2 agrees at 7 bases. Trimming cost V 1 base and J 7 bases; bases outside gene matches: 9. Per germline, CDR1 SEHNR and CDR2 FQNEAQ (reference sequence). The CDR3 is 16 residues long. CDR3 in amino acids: CASSLGSETSSGELFF. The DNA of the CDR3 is TGTGCCAGCAGCTTAGGCTCCGAGACTAGCAGCGGGGAGCTGTTTTTT.

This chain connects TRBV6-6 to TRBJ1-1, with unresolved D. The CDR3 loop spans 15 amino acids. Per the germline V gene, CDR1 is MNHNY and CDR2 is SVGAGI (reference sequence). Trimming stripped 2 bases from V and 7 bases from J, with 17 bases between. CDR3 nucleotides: TGTGCCAGCAGTTACGTCTTGATTGTAGGAGATGAAGCTTTCTTT. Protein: CASSYVLIVGDEAFF.

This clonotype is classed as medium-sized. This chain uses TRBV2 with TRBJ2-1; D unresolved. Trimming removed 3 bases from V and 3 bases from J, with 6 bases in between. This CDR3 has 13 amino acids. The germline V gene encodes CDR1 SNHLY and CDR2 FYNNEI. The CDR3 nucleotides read TGTGCCAGCAGTGACGTCAGCTACAATGAGCAGTTCTTC. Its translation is CASSDVSYNEQFF.

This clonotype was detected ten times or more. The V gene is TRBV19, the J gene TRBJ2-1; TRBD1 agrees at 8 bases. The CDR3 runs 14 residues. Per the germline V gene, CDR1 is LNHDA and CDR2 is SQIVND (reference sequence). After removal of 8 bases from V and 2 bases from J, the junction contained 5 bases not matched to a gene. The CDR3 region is CASSRTGTYNEQFF. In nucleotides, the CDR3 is TGTGCCAGTTCTCGGACAGGGACCTACAATGAGCAGTTCTTC.

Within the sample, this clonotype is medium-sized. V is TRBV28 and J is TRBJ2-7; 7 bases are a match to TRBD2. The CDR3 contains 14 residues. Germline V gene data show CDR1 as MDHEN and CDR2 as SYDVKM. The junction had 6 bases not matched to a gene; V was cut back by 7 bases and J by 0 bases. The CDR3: CASKPAGNSYEQYF. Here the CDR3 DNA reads TGTGCCAGCAAACCAGCGGGGAACTCCTACGAGCAGTACTTC.